Each of the 32 T cell receptor beta chains below was sequenced from the same sample in a study of blood T cell repertoires in COVID-19. Assay used: immunoSEQ multiplex PCR; TCRdb lists only in-frame clones, some missing. The top ten clones hold just under 3% of a sample with some 150,000 clones, about 80% of them seen once. The source material was PBMCs or T cells enriched from blood (not recorded which). These receptors were obtained from a woman between 45 and 65 years old who had recovered from COVID-19.

V gene TRBV9 combines with J gene TRBJ1-6; 7 bases agree with TRBD1. CDR3 length: 12 amino acids. Trimming at V came to 3 bases and at J to 9 bases, leaving 0 bases not matched to a gene. CDR1 SGDLS and CDR2 YYNGEE come from the germline V gene. CDR3 DNA sequence: TGTGCCAGCAGCGGACAGGGTTCACCCCTCCACTTT. Amino acid sequence: CASSGQGSPLHF.

On this clone itself: This may stem from a read error, because a much larger clone lies one nucleotide away. The rearrangement uses TRBV28 and TRBJ1-6; D is perhaps TRBD1 (6 bases). This CDR3 comprises 14 residues. From germline, CDR1 is MDHEN and CDR2 SYDVKM. V was cut by 3 bases and J by 7 bases, with 10 bases left in between. As DNA, the CDR3 is TGTGCCAGCAGTTTCCGGGACAAAAATTCACCCCTCCACTTT. Translated, it gives CASSFRDKNSPLHF.

V is TRBV3-1 (or the pseudogene TRBV3-2) and J is TRBJ2-2; 13 bases align to TRBD2. CDR1 and CDR2 (germline): LGHDT, YNNKEL (reference sequence). V dropped 1 base and J dropped 6; count of bases not matched to a gene: 14. The CDR3 contains 20 residues. The CDR3 protein is CASSQVAGLAGARLSGELFF. In DNA, the CDR3 is TGTGCCAGCAGCCAAGTCGCCGGACTAGCGGGGGCCCGGTTGTCCGGGGAGCTGTTTTTT.

The V gene is TRBV9, the J gene TRBJ2-1; a weak D match, TRBD1 (5 bases). Trimming removed 0 bases from V and 5 bases from J, with 12 bases in between. The V gene's germline CDR1 is SGDLS and CDR2 YYNGEE. There are 15 residues in the CDR3. CDR3 DNA: TGTGCCAGCAGCGTAGCGACAGATCCCGACAATGAGCAGTTCTTC. Its protein product is CASSVATDPDNEQFF.

The chain has TRBV6-1 and TRBJ2-7; possibly TRBD1 for D (5 bases). V lost 2 bases, J lost 4 bases, and 6 bases lay in between. CDR1 is MNHNS and CDR2 is SASEGT in the germline V gene. The CDR3 is made up of 12 amino acids. CDR3 region: CASSEQGYEQYF. CDR3 coding DNA: TGTGCCAGCAGTGAACAGGGATACGAGCAGTACTTC.

This sequence joins TRBV9 and TRBJ2-2; 7 bases are shared with TRBD1. Trimming removed 5 bases from V and 6 bases from J; junction bases left unmatched: 22. The germline CDR1 and CDR2 sequences are SGDLS and YYNGEE. This CDR3 spans 19 amino acids. CDR3 DNA: TGTGCCAGCAGTGGGCCTGGCACCAGGGGGTTATCGCGCCCCGGGGAGCTGTTTTTT. Its translation: CASSGPGTRGLSRPGELFF.

The rearrangement links TRBV25-1 to TRBJ1-6; no definite D call. This CDR3 contains 15 residues. Trimming pared 0 bases from V and 5 bases from J, leaving 8 bases between. Germline assignment: CDR1 MGHDK and CDR2 SYGVNS. The DNA of the CDR3 is TGTGCCAGCAGTGAATATAACACCCATAATTCACCCCTCCACTTT. It codes for CASSEYNTHNSPLHF. The full variable domain, completed using reference TRBV25-1 and TRBJ1-6, is EADIYQTPRYLVIGTGKKITLECSQTMGHDKMYWYQQDPGMELHLIHYSYGVNSTEKGDLSSESTVSRIRTEHFPLTLESARPSHTSQYLCASSEYNTHNSPLHFGNGTRLTVT.

The chain links TRBV6-6 to TRBJ1-5, with D possibly matching TRBD1 (6 bases). Trimming shortened V by 2 bases and J by 0 bases, and 8 bases separated the two germline ends. CDR3 length: 15 amino acids. Looked up from germline, CDR1 is MNHNY and CDR2 is SVGAGI (reference sequence). The CDR3 protein is CASSYGQSSNQPQHF. The CDR3 DNA reads as TGTGCCAGCAGTTACGGACAGAGTAGCAATCAGCCCCAGCATTTT.

This clone was found many times. The genes are TRBV28 and TRBJ2-7; unclear D gene. V lost 3 bases, J lost 9 bases, and 9 bases lay in between. In germline, CDR1 is MDHEN, CDR2 SYDVKM. The CDR3 is made up of 11 amino acids. This CDR3 reads CASSFPGGQYF. The CDR3 DNA follows: TGTGCCAGCAGTTTTCCCGGCGGGCAGTACTTC.

This clone was seen a few times. A read error may be the cause here, since a much bigger clone is one base away. V and J are TRBV7-8 and TRBJ1-6, with TRBD1 identical over 9 bases. This CDR3 is 14 amino acids long. The V and J ends lost 5 bases and 6 bases, in that order; junction bases with no gene match: 2. CDR1 and CDR2 from the germline V gene are SGHVS and FQNEAQ. CDR3 residues: CASSKTGGNSPLHF. The CDR3 nucleotides are TGTGCCAGCAGCAAGACAGGGGGTAATTCACCCCTCCACTTT.

V is TRBV14 and J is TRBJ1-2; no reliable D call. This CDR3 is 17 amino acids long. Germline V gene sequence: CDR1 SGHDN, CDR2 FVKESK. Trimming took 0 bases from V and 0 from J, leaving 14 bases between them. CDR3 DNA: TGTGCCAGCAGCCAAGAATGGCCATCCTCCACTAACTATGGCTACACCTTC. Protein product: CASSQEWPSSTNYGYTF.

The chain has TRBV12-3 or TRBV12-4 and TRBJ1-2; tentative D call: TRBD1 (6 bases). V was pared by 8 bases and J by 6 bases, with 16 bases between. The CDR3 has 13 residues. The CDR3 region is CASCARAGDGYTF. The CDR3 coding sequence is TGTGCCAGCTGTGCAAGGGCAGGGGATGGCTACACCTTC.

In DNA, the CDR3 is TGTGCCATCAGGCCGGGACAGGGGAACACCGGGGAGCTGTTTTTT. Translation: CAIRPGQGNTGELFF. This chain joins TRBV10-3 and TRBJ2-2; 9 positions agree with TRBD1. The trim removed 6 bases at V and 1 base at J, leaving 3 bases unmatched. The CDR3 runs to 15 residues. The V gene's germline CDR1 is ENHRY and CDR2 SYGVKD.

V and J are TRBV25-1 and TRBJ2-7, with TRBD2 identical over 7 bases. The V gene end was trimmed by 6 bases and the J gene end by 2 bases; junction bases not matched to a gene: 7. This CDR3 contains 14 residues. CDR1 and CDR2 from the germline V gene are MGHDK and SYGVNS. This chain's CDR3 is CASSLAVAPYEQYF. CDR3 coding DNA: TGTGCCAGCAGCCTAGCGGTAGCCCCCTACGAGCAGTACTTC.

The gene calls are TRBV3-1 (or the pseudogene TRBV3-2) and TRBJ1-5, with D maybe TRBD1 (6 bases). Trimming left V 3 bases short and J 5 bases short, with 11 bases between. The germline CDR1 and CDR2 sequences are LGHDT and YNNKEL (reference sequence). This CDR3 comprises 14 residues. CDR3 residues: CASSHRGEHQPQHF. Here the CDR3 DNA reads TGTGCCAGCAGCCACAGGGGCGAGCATCAGCCCCAGCATTTT.

The rearrangement joins TRBV18 to TRBJ1-6; D is perhaps TRBD1 (6 bases). The V end lost 3 bases, the J end lost 10 bases, and 16 bases lay between the germline ends. The CDR3 runs 15 residues. In germline, CDR1 is KGHSH, CDR2 LQKENI. The CDR3 nucleotides read TGTGCCAGCTCACCCCAAGACAGGAGTGAGTCACCCCTCCACTTT. Residues: CASSPQDRSESPLHF.

This clone was seen a few times. At one end, the junction sequence differs from germline, possibly due to a read error. This chain uses TRBV7-7 with TRBJ2-7; 10 nucleotides align to TRBD1. CDR3 size: 15 residues. Germline-derived CDR1 and CDR2 are SSHAT and FNYEAQ (reference sequence). The CDR3: CASRPPGQGPYEQYF. The CDR3 bases are TGTGCTAGCAGACCACCGGGACAGGGGCCTTACGAGCAGTACTTC.

V gene TRBV11-2 combines with J gene TRBJ2-7; D is perhaps TRBD1 (6 bases). The CDR3 is made up of 14 amino acids. Trimming shortened V by 8 bases and J by 0 bases, and 14 bases separated the two germline ends. The germline V gene has CDR1 SGHAT and CDR2 FQNNGV. The CDR3 nucleotides read TGTGCCAGCTTAAGAAACAGGGCCTCCTACGAGCAGTACTTC. Amino acids: CASLRNRASYEQYF.

The chain recombines TRBV30 with TRBJ2-7; D is perhaps TRBD2 (5 bases). This CDR3 region has 15 residues. V lost 4 bases to trimming and J lost 1 base, with 17 bases between them. In germline, CDR1 is GTSNPN, CDR2 SVGIG (reference sequence). CDR3 protein: CAWNGGLDLSYEQYF. CDR3 DNA: TGTGCCTGGAATGGAGGTCTCGACCTTTCCTACGAGCAGTACTTC.

This clone was observed a few times. The gene calls are TRBV5-1 and TRBJ1-6; tentatively, D is TRBD1 (5 bases). Between the trimmed V and J ends, which lost 4 bases and 7 bases, there was a span of 15 bases. Per the germline V gene, CDR1 is SGHRS and CDR2 is YFSETQ. The CDR3 sequence is 15 residues long. This CDR3 is CASSPAQGSNSPLHF. Here the CDR3 DNA reads TGCGCCAGCAGCCCGGCCCAGGGATCAAATTCACCCCTCCACTTT.

The chain joins TRBV5-8 to TRBJ1-6; 9 bases map to TRBD1. The ends lost 0 bases at V and 13 bases at J; junction bases unmatched: 11. CDR1 and CDR2 from the germline V gene are SGHTS and YDEGEE. The CDR3 totals 16 residues. The CDR3 loop reads CASSLGTGALYLPLHF. For the CDR3, the DNA is TGTGCCAGCAGCTTGGGGACAGGGGCTTTGTATTTGCCCCTCCACTTT. Drawing the rest from reference TRBV5-8 and TRBJ1-6, the complete variable domain is EAGVTQSPTHLIKTRGQQATLRCSPISGHTSVYWYQQALGLGLQFLLWYDEGEERNRGNFPPRFSGRQFPNYSSELNVNALELEDSALYLCASSLGTGALYLPLHFGNGTRLTVT.

Note on this clone: The same CDR3 is also encoded by other DNA sequences in this sample. The genes are TRBV7-3 and TRBJ1-3; TRBD1 agrees at 8 bases. The germline V gene has CDR1 SGHTA and CDR2 FQGTGA. The V gene end was trimmed by 4 bases and the J gene end by 7 bases; junction bases not matched to a gene: 3. The CDR3 has 13 amino acids. In DNA form, the CDR3 reads TGTGCCAGCAGCTCAGGACAGGGCAACACCATATATTTT. Translating gives CASSSGQGNTIYF.

The chain joins TRBV3-1 (or the pseudogene TRBV3-2) to TRBJ2-1; D is ambiguous. The CDR3 has 13 residues. Trimming pared 2 bases from V and 7 bases from J, leaving 9 bases between. CDR1 is LGHDT, CDR2 YNNKEL, per germline (reference sequence). CDR3 amino acids: CASSQRFRNEQFF. The CDR3 coding sequence is TGTGCCAGCAGCCAACGGTTTCGGAATGAGCAGTTCTTC.

The rearrangement links TRBV5-4 to TRBJ1-1, with 7 positions matching TRBD1. Germline V gene data show CDR1 as SGHNT and CDR2 as YYREEE (reference sequence). The CDR3 length is 18 residues. Germline trimming cut 2 bases from V and 7 bases from J; bases unmatched to any gene: 20. The CDR3 sequence is CASSLSVLSGQARGEAFF. The CDR3, as DNA: TGTGCCAGCAGCTTAAGTGTCCTCTCCGGACAGGCTAGGGGTGAAGCTTTCTTT.

There are many counts of this clone. The rearrangement links TRBV7-9 to TRBJ1-2; possibly TRBD1 for D (5 bases). Germline values: CDR1 SEHNR, CDR2 FQNEAQ (reference sequence). V was shortened by 8 bases and J by 4 bases, with 8 bases between the two germline ends. CDR3 length: 11 amino acids. CDR3 nucleotides: TGTGCCAGCGGGGGGAGCTATGGCTACACCTTC. This sequence encodes CASGGSYGYTF.

The rearrangement links TRBV11-2 to TRBJ1-4; 7 bases match TRBD1. CDR1 is SGHAT, CDR2 FQNNGV, per germline. The V and J ends lost 1 base and 8 bases, in that order; junction bases with no gene match: 4. The CDR3 is 14 residues long. The CDR3 coding sequence is TGTGCCAGCAGCTTAGTAGGGGGCGCGGAAAAACTGTTTTTT. The encoded protein is CASSLVGGAEKLFF.

The chain employs TRBV5-1 and TRBJ1-2; 9 bases map to TRBD1. This CDR3 is built from 12 residues. J gave up 9 bases and V 4 bases, and 4 bases lay outside the gene matches. Germline V gives CDR1 SGHRS, CDR2 YFSETQ. The CDR3 loop is CASSRDRESYTF. The CDR3 DNA follows: TGCGCCAGCAGCCGGGACAGGGAGAGCTACACCTTC.

The sample holds a few counts of this clone. The V call is TRBV29-1, the J call TRBJ2-7, with D perhaps TRBD1 (5 bases). CDR1 is SQVTM, CDR2 ANQGSEA, per germline. V shed 2 bases and J shed 5 bases, with 16 bases lying between them. The CDR3 is 14 residues long. CDR3 DNA sequence: TGCAGCGTTGAATTCCAGGGTAGAATCCACGAGCAGTACTTC. Translation: CSVEFQGRIHEQYF.

The chain employs TRBV4-2 and TRBJ2-3; 8 bases fit TRBD2. The V and J ends lost 4 bases and 4 bases, in that order; junction bases with no gene match: 7. CDR3 size: 15 residues. Per the germline V gene, CDR1 is LGHNA and CDR2 is YNFKEQ. CDR3: CASSLTTSESDTQYF. CDR3 coding DNA: TGTGCCAGCAGCCTCACGACTAGCGAGTCAGATACGCAGTATTTT.

The genes are TRBV5-6 and TRBJ1-1, with TRBD1 matching 7 bases. The CDR3 is 13 residues long. J lost 1 base, V lost 5 bases, and 2 bases had no gene match. The germline V gene encodes CDR1 SGHDT and CDR2 YYEEEE. CDR3 region: CASSWDRNTEAFF. CDR3 DNA sequence: TGTGCCAGCAGTTGGGACAGGAACACTGAAGCTTTCTTT.

The chain recombines TRBV3-1 (or the pseudogene TRBV3-2) with TRBJ1-2, with D maybe TRBD1 (6 bases). This CDR3 has 17 residues. Germline CDR1 reads LGHDT; CDR2 reads YNNKEL (reference sequence). With 7 bases removed from V and 4 bases from J, the gap between germline ends came to 25 bases. CDR3 residues: CASTQRGVDSSFYGYTF. The DNA of the CDR3 is TGTGCCAGCACGCAGCGGGGAGTGGACAGCTCCTTCTATGGCTACACCTTC.

This sequence joins TRBV5-6 and TRBJ2-1; D remains unclear. V was pared by 4 bases and J by 0 bases, with 11 bases between. The CDR3 has 15 amino acids. Germline values: CDR1 SGHDT, CDR2 YYEEEE. In DNA form, the CDR3 reads TGTGCCAGCAGCGTCGCTCTACGCTCCTACAATGAGCAGTTCTTC. This gives the protein CASSVALRSYNEQFF.